This TCR beta chain appears in the sequencing data of a study of cytomegalovirus exposure and HLA in healthy donors. Findings of the study overall: Three chains linked to CMV were shown in vitro to be specific for CMV antigens. Rare sequences made up most TCRs, while some public TCRs were found in many donors.

Note on this clone: Its target is not known.

The CDR3 length is 15 residues. Germline V gives CDR1 MNHEY, CDR2 SVGAGI. The germline V and J ends were trimmed by 0 bases and 8 bases, with 13 bases remaining between them. Method: immunoSEQ multiplex PCR; TCRdb's copy keeps in-frame clones and lacks some. The profile shows fewer than 200,000 clones, 80% to 85% of them singletons. The sequenced sample was PBMCs. V gene TRBV6-5 combines with J gene TRBJ1-4; D gene unclear. This receptor was obtained from a woman between 18 and 30 years old in good health and CMV-seropositive. Here the CDR3 reads CASSYSGGLGEKLFF. CDR3 nucleotide sequence: TGTGCCAGCAGTTACTCGGGCGGGCTGGGAGAAAAACTGTTTTTT.